Listed here are 6 T cell receptor beta chains from one sample, sequenced in a study of cytomegalovirus exposure and HLA in healthy donors. Researchers ran the PCR with 60 Vbeta and 13 Jbeta primers. The table came from immunoSEQ multiplex PCR; TCRdb's copy has only in-frame clones and leaves some out. Of fewer than 150,000 clones in the sample, roughly 15% are singletons; the top ten hold about 1.9%. The sequenced material came from PBMCs. Every receptor here comes from a woman younger than 30 in good health and CMV-seronegative.

This clone has just one count. This CDR3 reads CASSLDSGTASYNEQFF. The CDR3 nucleotides are TGTGCCAGCAGCTTAGATAGCGGGACAGCCTCCTACAATGAGCAGTTCTTC. The rearrangement links TRBV11-2 to TRBJ2-1; maybe TRBD2 (8 bases). CDR3 size: 17 residues. Germline CDR1 reads SGHAT; CDR2 reads FQNNGV. The V end was cut by 0 bases, the J end by 0 bases, with 12 bases between.

The chain carries TRBV7-9 and TRBJ2-1, with TRBD2 identical over 9 bases. CDR1 SEHNR and CDR2 FQNEAQ come from the germline V gene (reference sequence). CDR3 length: 14 amino acids. With 11 bases clipped from V and 4 bases from J, the junction kept 9 bases outside the gene matches. The CDR3 DNA follows: TGTGCCGGGGGAGGCGGGAGGGAATACAATGAGCAGTTCTTC. This sequence encodes CAGGGGREYNEQFF.

This clone has only a few counts. The chain joins TRBV5-1 to TRBJ2-3; 8 bases are a match to TRBD2. The V and J ends lost 4 bases and 3 bases, in that order; junction bases with no gene match: 7. The CDR3 consists of 15 residues. CDR1 is SGHRS and CDR2 is YFSETQ in the germline V gene. The CDR3 DNA sequence: TGCGCCAGCAGCGACCTCGGGGGGGATACAGATACGCAGTATTTT. Its protein product is CASSDLGGDTDTQYF. Full variable domain (rest looked up from reference TRBV5-1 and TRBJ2-3): KAGVTQTPRYLIKTRGQQVTLSCSPISGHRSVSWYQQTPGQGLQFLFEYFSETQRNKGNFPGRFSGRQFSNSRSEMNVSTLELGDSALYLCASSDLGGDTDTQYFGPGTRLTVL.

The rearrangement joins TRBV5-6 to TRBJ2-4; the match to TRBD2 covers 15 bases. Germline V CDR1 and CDR2: SGHDT, YYEEEE. The CDR3 is 18 amino acids. After removal of 4 bases from V and 2 bases from J, the junction contained 7 bases not matched to a gene. The CDR3 region has the DNA TGTGCCAGCAGCCCCGGACTAGCGGGGGGGCCGTCCAAAAACATTCAGTACTTC. This encodes CASSPGLAGGPSKNIQYF.

The rearrangement uses TRBV28 and TRBJ1-2; 7 bases match TRBD1. Germline loops: CDR1 MDHEN, CDR2 SYDVKM. The CDR3 spans 10 residues. V trimming: 6 bases; J trimming: 11 bases; junction bases outside the gene matches: 3. The CDR3 loop reads CASSWDSYTF. DNA of the CDR3: TGTGCCAGCAGCTGGGACAGTTACACCTTC.

In regard to this clone: Additional DNA sequences in this sample encode the identical CDR3. The chain recombines TRBV5-1 with TRBJ2-3; 7 nucleotides agree with TRBD2. The CDR3 covers 15 residues. V was clipped by 1 base and J by 0 bases; unmatched bases: 2. Germline CDR1 and CDR2: SGHRS and YFSETQ. CDR3 DNA: TGCGCCAGCAGCTTGCGGGGGGTGAGCACAGATACGCAGTATTTT. This codes for CASSLRGVSTDTQYF.